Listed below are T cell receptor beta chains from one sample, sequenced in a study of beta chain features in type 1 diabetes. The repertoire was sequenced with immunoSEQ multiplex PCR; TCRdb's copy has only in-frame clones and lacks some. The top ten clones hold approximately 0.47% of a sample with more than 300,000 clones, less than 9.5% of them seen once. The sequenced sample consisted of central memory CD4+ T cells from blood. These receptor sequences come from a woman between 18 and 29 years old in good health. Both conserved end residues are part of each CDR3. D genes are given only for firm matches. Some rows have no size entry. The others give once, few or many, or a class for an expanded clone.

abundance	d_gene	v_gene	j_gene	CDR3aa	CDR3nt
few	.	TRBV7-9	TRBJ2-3	CASSLSRDTQYF	TGTGCCAGCAGCCTATCCAGAGATACGCAGTATTTT
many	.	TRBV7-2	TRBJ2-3	CASSYRRTDTQYF	TGTGCCAGCAGCTATCGGCGCACAGATACGCAGTATTTT
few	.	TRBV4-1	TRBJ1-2	CASSQGDRQDGHGYTF	TGCGCCAGCAGCCAAGGTGACAGACAGGATGGTCATGGCTACACCTTC
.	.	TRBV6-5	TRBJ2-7	CASRSTGNEQYF	TGTGCCAGCAGGTCCACAGGGAACGAGCAGTACTTC
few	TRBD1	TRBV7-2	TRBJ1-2	CASSASGTVNIPRGYTF	TGTGCCAGCAGCGCGTCCGGGACAGTCAATATACCGAGGGGCTACACCTTC
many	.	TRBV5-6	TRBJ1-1	CASSLQGHWNTEAFF	TGTGCCAGCAGCTTACAGGGTCATTGGAACACTGAAGCTTTCTTT
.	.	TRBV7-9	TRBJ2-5	CASSLVGQTQYF	TGTGCCAGCAGCTTAGTAGGTCAGACCCAGTACTTC
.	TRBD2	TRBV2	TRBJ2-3	CASAAGGPSTDTQYF	TGTGCCAGCGCGGCGGGAGGGCCGAGCACAGATACGCAGTATTTT
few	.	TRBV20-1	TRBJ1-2	CSANLFYGYTF	TGCAGTGCTAATTTATTCTATGGCTACACCTTC
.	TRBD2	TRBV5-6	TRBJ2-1	CASSLVVAGDEQFF	TGTGCCAGCAGCTTGGTTGTAGCGGGAGATGAGCAGTTCTTC